This record concerns one T cell receptor beta chain sequence. The antigen remains undetermined. The sample originates from a study of T cell clones after liver transplantation. Across the study: Subjects received no induction therapy and standard immunosuppression until randomization at 12-24 months post-transplant. Tolerant meant at least one year fully off immunosuppression without liver enzymes above twice normal. Samples came pre-transplant, pre-randomization before withdrawal, and post-randomization after withdrawal ended.

Trimming shortened V by 0 bases and J by 2 bases, and 13 bases separated the two germline ends. Germline assignment: CDR1 LNHDA and CDR2 SQIVND (reference sequence). CDR3 size: 16 residues. The method was immunoSEQ multiplex PCR; TCRdb's version includes in-frame clones alone and lacks a portion of them. The sample has about 33,000 clones, about 95% seen once. Points from the study as a whole: Circulating graft-donor-reactive CD4 TCRbeta sequences fell significantly post-transplant in most of the 8 subjects.

The origin of this receptor is a human patient who received a liver transplant. T cells may partly derive from the graft donor. The sample was CD8+ T cells from blood, taken 12 months after liver transplant. This rearrangement joins TRBV19 to TRBJ1-1, with D tentatively TRBD1 (6 bases). The CDR3 protein is CASSIDRVDSNTEAFF. CDR3 in DNA: TGTGCCAGTAGTATAGATCGAGTGGACAGCAACACTGAAGCTTTCTTT.